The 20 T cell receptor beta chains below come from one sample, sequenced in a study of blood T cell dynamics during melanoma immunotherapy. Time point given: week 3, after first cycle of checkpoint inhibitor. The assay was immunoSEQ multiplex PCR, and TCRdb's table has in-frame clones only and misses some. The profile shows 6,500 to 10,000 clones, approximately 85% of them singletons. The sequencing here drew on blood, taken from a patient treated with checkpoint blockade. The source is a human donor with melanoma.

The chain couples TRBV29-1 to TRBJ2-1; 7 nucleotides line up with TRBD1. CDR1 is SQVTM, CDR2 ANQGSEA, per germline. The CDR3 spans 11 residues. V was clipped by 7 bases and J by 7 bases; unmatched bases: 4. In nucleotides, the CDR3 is TGCAGCGCGGGACAGTCGAATGAGCAGTTCTTC. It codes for CSAGQSNEQFF.

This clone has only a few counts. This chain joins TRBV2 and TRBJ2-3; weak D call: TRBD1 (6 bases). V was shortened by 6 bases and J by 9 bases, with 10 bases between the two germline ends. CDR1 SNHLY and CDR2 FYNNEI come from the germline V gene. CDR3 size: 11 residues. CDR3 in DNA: TGTGCCAGCAGCTGGACAGCAACGCAGTATTTT. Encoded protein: CASSWTATQYF.

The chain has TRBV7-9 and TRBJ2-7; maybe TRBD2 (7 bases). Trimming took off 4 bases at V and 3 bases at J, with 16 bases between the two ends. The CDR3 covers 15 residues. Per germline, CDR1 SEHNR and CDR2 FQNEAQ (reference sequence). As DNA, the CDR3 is TGTGCCAGCAGCTACCTAAAGGGGGGGCTCTACGAGCAGTACTTC. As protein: CASSYLKGGLYEQYF.

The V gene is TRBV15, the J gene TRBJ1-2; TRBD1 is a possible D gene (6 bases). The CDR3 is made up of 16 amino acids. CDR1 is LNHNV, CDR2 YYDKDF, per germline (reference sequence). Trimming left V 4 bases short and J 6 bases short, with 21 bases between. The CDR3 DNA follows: TGTGCCACCAGCATTGGGGGCCCCGGGACGTACGATGGCTACACCTTC. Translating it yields CATSIGGPGTYDGYTF. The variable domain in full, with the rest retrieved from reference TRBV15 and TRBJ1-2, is DAMVIQNPRYQVTQFGKPVTLSCSQTLNHNVMYWYQQKSSQAPKLLFHYYDKDFNNEADTPDNFQSRRPNTSFCFLDIRSPGLGDTAMYLCATSIGGPGTYDGYTFGSGTRLTVV.

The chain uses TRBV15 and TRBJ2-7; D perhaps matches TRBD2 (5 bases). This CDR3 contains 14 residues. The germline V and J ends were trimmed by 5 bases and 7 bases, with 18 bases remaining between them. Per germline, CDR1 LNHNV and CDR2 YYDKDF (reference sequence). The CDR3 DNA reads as TGTGCCACCAGCCCAACGGATCTTCCGGGGGAGCAGTACTTC. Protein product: CATSPTDLPGEQYF. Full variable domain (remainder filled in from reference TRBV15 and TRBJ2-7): DAMVIQNPRYQVTQFGKPVTLSCSQTLNHNVMYWYQQKSSQAPKLLFHYYDKDFNNEADTPDNFQSRRPNTSFCFLDIRSPGLGDTAMYLCATSPTDLPGEQYFGPGTRLTVT.

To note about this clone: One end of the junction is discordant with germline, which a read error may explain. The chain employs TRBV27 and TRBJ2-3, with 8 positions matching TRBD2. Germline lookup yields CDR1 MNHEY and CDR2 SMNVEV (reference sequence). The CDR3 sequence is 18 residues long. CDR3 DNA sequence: TGTGCCAGTAGTTTAGTTCTATGGAGACTAGCGATCACAGATACGCAGTATTTT. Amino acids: CASSLVLWRLAITDTQYF.

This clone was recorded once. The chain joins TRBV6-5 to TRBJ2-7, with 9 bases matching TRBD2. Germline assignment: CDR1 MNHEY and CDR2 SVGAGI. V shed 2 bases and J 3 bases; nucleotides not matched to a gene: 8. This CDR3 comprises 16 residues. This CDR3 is CASSYTRTSVNYEQYF. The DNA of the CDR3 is TGTGCCAGCAGTTACACTAGGACTAGCGTGAACTACGAGCAGTACTTC.

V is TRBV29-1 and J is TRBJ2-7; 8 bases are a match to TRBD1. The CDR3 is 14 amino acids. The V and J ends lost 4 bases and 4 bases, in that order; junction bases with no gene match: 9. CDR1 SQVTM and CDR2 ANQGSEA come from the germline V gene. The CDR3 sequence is CSVVGTGGGYEQYF. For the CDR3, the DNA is TGCAGCGTTGTTGGAACAGGGGGTGGATACGAGCAGTACTTC.

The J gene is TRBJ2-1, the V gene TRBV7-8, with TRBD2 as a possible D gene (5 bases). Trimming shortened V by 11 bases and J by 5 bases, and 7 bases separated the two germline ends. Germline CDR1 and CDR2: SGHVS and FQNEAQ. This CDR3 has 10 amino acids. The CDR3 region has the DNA TGTGCCGTCGGGAACAATGAGCAGTTCTTC. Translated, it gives CAVGNNEQFF.

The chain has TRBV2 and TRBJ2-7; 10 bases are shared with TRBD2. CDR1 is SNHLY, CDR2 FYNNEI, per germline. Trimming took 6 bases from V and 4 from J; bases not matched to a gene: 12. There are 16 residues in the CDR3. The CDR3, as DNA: TGTGCCAGCAGCGTAAGGGGCCTAGCGGGAGAGTACGAGCAGTACTTC. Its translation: CASSVRGLAGEYEQYF.

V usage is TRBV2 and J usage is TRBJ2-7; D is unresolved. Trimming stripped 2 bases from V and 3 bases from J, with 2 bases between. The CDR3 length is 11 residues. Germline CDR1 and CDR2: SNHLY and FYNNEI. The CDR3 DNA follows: TGTGCCAGCAGTGAATACTACGAGCAGTACTTC. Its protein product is CASSEYYEQYF. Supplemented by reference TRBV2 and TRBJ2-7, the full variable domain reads EPEVTQTPSHQVTQMGQEVILRCVPISNHLYFYWYRQILGQKVEFLVSFYNNEISEKSEIFDDQFSVERPDGSNFTLKIRSTKLEDSAMYFCASSEYYEQYFGPGTRLTVT.

The CDR3 nucleotides are TGTGCCAGCTCACCAACCTCTACAGTAAATGGCTACACCTTC. Protein product: CASSPTSTVNGYTF. The chain combines TRBV18 with TRBJ1-2; D is uncertain. V was cut by 2 bases and J by 6 bases, with 13 bases left in between. Germline V gives CDR1 KGHSH, CDR2 LQKENI. The CDR3 sequence is 14 residues long.

In nucleotides, the CDR3 is TGCGCCAGCAGCTGGGATAAGGCGTACGAGCAGTACTTC. Protein: CASSWDKAYEQYF. The rearrangement joins TRBV5-1 to TRBJ2-5; D uncertain. The DNA matches TRBJ2-7 better at its end, which makes the J call doubtful. CDR1 SGHRS and CDR2 YFSETQ come from the germline V gene. CDR3 length: 13 residues.

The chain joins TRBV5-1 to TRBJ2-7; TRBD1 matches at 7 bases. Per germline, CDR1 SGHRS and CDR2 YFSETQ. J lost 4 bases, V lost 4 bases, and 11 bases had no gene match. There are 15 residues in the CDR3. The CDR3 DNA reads TGCGCCAGCAGCCCCACAGGGGCCTTACAATACGAGCAGTACTTC. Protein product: CASSPTGALQYEQYF.

CDR3 protein: CASSYAGETQYF. For the CDR3, the DNA is TGTGCCAGCAGTTACGCTGGGGAGACCCAGTACTTC. The rearrangement links TRBV6-5 to TRBJ2-5, with D unclear. Trimming left V 2 bases short and J 5 bases short, with 6 bases between. CDR3 length: 12 amino acids. In germline, CDR1 is MNHEY, CDR2 SVGAGI.

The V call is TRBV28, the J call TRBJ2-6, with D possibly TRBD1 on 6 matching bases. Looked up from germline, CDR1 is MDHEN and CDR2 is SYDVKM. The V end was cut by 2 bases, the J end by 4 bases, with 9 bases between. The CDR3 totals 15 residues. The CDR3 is CASSLRGFGANVLTF. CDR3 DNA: TGTGCCAGCAGTTTAAGGGGGTTCGGGGCCAACGTCCTGACTTTC.

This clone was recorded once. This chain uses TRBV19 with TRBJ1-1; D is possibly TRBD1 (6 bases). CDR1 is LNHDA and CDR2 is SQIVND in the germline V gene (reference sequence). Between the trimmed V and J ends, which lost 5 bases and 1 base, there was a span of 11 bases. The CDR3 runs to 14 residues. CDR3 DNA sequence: TGTGCCAGTAGTTTGCGGGGGCGGAACACTGAAGCTTTCTTT. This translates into CASSLRGRNTEAFF. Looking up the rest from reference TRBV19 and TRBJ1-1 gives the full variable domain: DGGITQSPKYLFRKEGQNVTLSCEQNLNHDAMYWYRQDPGQGLRLIYYSQIVNDFQKGDIAEGYSVSREKKESFPLTVTSAQKNPTAFYLCASSLRGRNTEAFFGQGTRLTVV.

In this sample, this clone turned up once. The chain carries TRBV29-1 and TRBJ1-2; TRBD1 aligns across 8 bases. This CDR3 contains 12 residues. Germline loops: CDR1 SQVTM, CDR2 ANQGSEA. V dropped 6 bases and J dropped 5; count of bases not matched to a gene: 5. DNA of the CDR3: TGCAGCGTGCAGGGGGCTCTATATGGCTACACCTTC. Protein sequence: CSVQGALYGYTF.

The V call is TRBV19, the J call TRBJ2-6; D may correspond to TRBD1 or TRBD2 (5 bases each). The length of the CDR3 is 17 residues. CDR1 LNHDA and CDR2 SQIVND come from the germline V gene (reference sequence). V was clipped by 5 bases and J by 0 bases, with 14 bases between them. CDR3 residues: CASSFGTPISGANVLTF. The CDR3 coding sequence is TGTGCCAGTAGTTTTGGGACGCCGATCTCTGGGGCCAACGTCCTGACTTTC.

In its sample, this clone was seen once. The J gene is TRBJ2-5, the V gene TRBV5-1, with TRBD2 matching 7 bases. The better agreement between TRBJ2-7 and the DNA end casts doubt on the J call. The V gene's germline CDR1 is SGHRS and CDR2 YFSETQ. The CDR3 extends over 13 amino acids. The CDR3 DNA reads TGCGCCAGCAGCTGGGAGGGCCGATACGAGCAGTACTTC. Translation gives CASSWEGRYEQYF.